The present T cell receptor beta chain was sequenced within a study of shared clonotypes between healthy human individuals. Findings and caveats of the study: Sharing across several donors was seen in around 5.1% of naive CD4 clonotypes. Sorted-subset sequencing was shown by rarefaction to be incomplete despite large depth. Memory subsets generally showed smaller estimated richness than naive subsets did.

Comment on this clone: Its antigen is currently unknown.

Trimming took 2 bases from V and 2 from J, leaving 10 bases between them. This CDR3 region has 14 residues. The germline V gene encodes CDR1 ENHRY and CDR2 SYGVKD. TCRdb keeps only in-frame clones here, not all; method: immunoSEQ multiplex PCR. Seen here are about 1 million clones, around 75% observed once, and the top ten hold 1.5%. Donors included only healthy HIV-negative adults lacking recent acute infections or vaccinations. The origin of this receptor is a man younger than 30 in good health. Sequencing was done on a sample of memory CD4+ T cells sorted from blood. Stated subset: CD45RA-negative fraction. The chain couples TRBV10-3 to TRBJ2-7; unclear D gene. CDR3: CAISEPRVAYEQYF. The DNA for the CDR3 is TGTGCCATCAGTGAGCCCCGGGTTGCCTACGAGCAGTACTTC.